This T cell receptor beta chain is from a study of blood T cell repertoires in COVID-19. Across the study: The United States, Italy and Spain were the sources of the acute and convalescent COVID-19 samples. PBMCs, B-cell-depleted T cells, or T cells provided the cDNA or gDNA that made up the material.

The CDR3 covers 13 residues. Trimming pared 3 bases from V and 2 bases from J, leaving 7 bases between. The germline CDR1 and CDR2 sequences are MDHEN and SYDVKM. Per the authors' pipeline: How many nucleated cells were present was estimated from reference gene primer amplification. Measured with immunoSEQ multiplex PCR; TCRdb has only the in-frame clones, and not every one. V and J calls and clone size are copied from that table; D and trimming were computed from the DNA. This table has some 87,000 clones, roughly 75% appearing once. The receptor comes from a man aged 45-60 years who had recovered from COVID-19. The gene calls are TRBV28 and TRBJ1-2, with D hard to call. Sequencing was done on a sample of peripheral blood. For the CDR3, the DNA is TGTGCCAGCAGTTTGTCCAGAAACTATGGCTACACCTTC. Translated: CASSLSRNYGYTF.